A single sample is the source of the 3 T cell receptor beta chains below, sequenced in a study of glioma-infiltrating T cells after dendritic cell vaccination. Sequencing was performed with immunoSEQ multiplex PCR; in TCRdb, only in-frame clones are kept and a portion is missing. The sample records about 90,000 clones, 83% being singletons. Specified time point: after dendritic cell vaccination, including at tumor progression/relapse. This specimen was blood, taken after dendritic cell vaccination. These receptors were taken from a human donor with glioblastoma.

The chain links TRBV25-1 to TRBJ1-1, with 7 nucleotides matching TRBD1. Looked up from germline, CDR1 is MGHDK and CDR2 is SYGVNS. The length of the CDR3 is 13 residues. V was pared by 3 bases and J by 6 bases, with 4 bases of the junction left unmatched. The CDR3 spells CASSDRQGAEAFF. CDR3 DNA: TGTGCCAGCAGTGACAGACAGGGCGCTGAAGCTTTCTTT.

This clone was seen once. The V call is TRBV5-6, the J call TRBJ1-4, with 7 nucleotides matching TRBD1. CDR3 length: 15 residues. The ends lost 0 bases at V and 6 bases at J; junction bases unmatched: 5. CDR1 is SGHDT and CDR2 is YYEEEE in the germline V gene. As DNA, the CDR3 is TGTGCCAGCAGCTTGGACGCAGGGGGAGATGAAAAACTGTTTTTT. The encoded protein is CASSLDAGGDEKLFF. The full variable domain, its missing parts supplied by reference TRBV5-6 and TRBJ1-4, is DAGVTQSPTHLIKTRGQQVTLRCSPKSGHDTVSWYQQALGQGPQFIFQYYEEEERQRGNFPDRFSGHQFPNYSSELNVNALLLGDSALYLCASSLDAGGDEKLFFGSGTQLSVL.

CDR3 bases: TGTGCCAGCAGTCCTACCCCAGGATATGGCTACACCTTC. Protein product: CASSPTPGYGYTF. The rearrangement uses TRBV7-2 and TRBJ1-2; no reliable D call. V was trimmed by 6 bases and J by 5 bases, leaving 13 bases between them. This CDR3 is built from 13 residues. CDR1 and CDR2 (germline): SGHTA, FQGNSA.